This T cell receptor (beta chain) was documented in a study of CD8+ T cells in alopecia areata. Study at large: Treated individuals took tofacitinib by mouth, 5 to 10 mg twice daily.

Treatment in this sample: oral pan-JAK inhibitor, 5-10 mg twice daily. Alopecia areata patients provided lesional scalp punch biopsies and peripheral blood. cDNA prepared by RNA extraction and subsequent reverse transcription served as the template for sequencing. Profiled with immunoSEQ multiplex PCR; TCRdb holds only in-frame clones, not every one. The table records 120,000 to 150,000 clones, 65% to 90% of them present only once. The CDR3 consists of 12 residues. The J gene is TRBJ2-2, the V gene TRBV21-1. TRBV21-1 is designated a pseudogene. Sequencing was performed on CD8+ T cells sorted from blood, taken at week 4, from a patient treated with tofacitinib. This clonotype was sampled from a human donor with alopecia areata. CDR3 DNA: TGTGCCAGCAGCAAGGGACCCGGGGAGCTGTTTTTT. Translated, it gives CASSKGPGELFF.